This T cell receptor beta chain is drawn from a study of T cell responses to AZD1222 COVID-19 vaccine. Study observations and caveats: The donor cohort was predominantly white British with a female majority, and clonal diversity may have been underestimated. Repertoires in all cases were sampled only once the peak T cell response had passed. Reportedly, nearly half of unique spike TCRs recognized epitopes outside B.1.351/B.1.1.7 mutations. With two AZD1222 doses given, Spike-specific TCR breadth and depth both rose.

As to this clone: The antigen is not known.

From germline, CDR1 is PRHDT and CDR2 FYEKMQ (reference sequence). The CDR3 consists of 13 residues. Deletions cut 0 bases from V and 8 bases from J, with 8 bases between. Some clones are missing from TCRdb's copy, which holds only in-frame ones; the method was immunoSEQ multiplex PCR. This table has 94,000 or so clones, 89% appearing once. The chain carries TRBV13 and TRBJ2-1; D remains ambiguous. Here the sequenced sample was peripheral blood, taken on day 0 of AZD1222 vaccination. The source is an adult in good health. The CDR3 nucleotides read TGTGCCAGCAGCTTAGGCCTAAGTGATGAGCAGTTCTTC. It encodes CASSLGLSDEQFF.